A single sample gave rise to the 27 T cell receptor beta chains below, sequenced in a study of blood T cell repertoires in COVID-19. TCRdb keeps only in-frame clones here, not all; method: immunoSEQ multiplex PCR. The sample holds roughly 350,000 clones, around 89% seen once. The specimen was peripheral blood. The receptor source for this set is a woman in her 50s with active or convalescent COVID-19.

CDR3 in amino acids: CAWRPRLADITDTQYF. CDR3 coding DNA: TGTGCCTGGCGACCCCGACTAGCAGACATCACAGATACGCAGTATTTT. The chain recombines TRBV30 with TRBJ2-3, with 7 positions matching TRBD2. The germline CDR1 and CDR2 sequences are GTSNPN and SVGIG (reference sequence). The CDR3 consists of 16 residues. V shed 5 bases and J 2 bases; nucleotides not matched to a gene: 13. Variable domain in full (rest from reference TRBV30 and TRBJ2-3): SQTIHQWPATLVQPVGSPLSLECTVEGTSNPNLYWYRQAAGRGLQLLFYSVGIGQISSEVPQNLSASRPQDRQFILSSKKLLLSDSGFYLCAWRPRLADITDTQYFGPGTRLTVL.

V and J are TRBV6-5 and TRBJ1-2; D unclear. This CDR3 is 16 amino acids long. The V end was cut by 0 bases, the J end by 3 bases, with 14 bases between. Germline CDR1 reads MNHEY; CDR2 reads SVGAGI. CDR3 in DNA: TGTGCCAGCAGTTACTCTTCCCTCACGGCGGACTATGGCTACACCTTC. It translates to CASSYSSLTADYGYTF.

The CDR3 DNA reads TGCGCCAGCAGCGTGGGACAGGGCGAGAACACTGAAGCTTTCTTT. Amino acids: CASSVGQGENTEAFF. The chain recombines TRBV5-1 with TRBJ1-1; 9 bases are a match to TRBD1. CDR1 is SGHRS, CDR2 YFSETQ, per germline. V was pared by 4 bases and J by 1 base, with 5 bases of the junction left unmatched. The CDR3 runs to 15 residues.

The chain links TRBV5-4 to TRBJ2-1, with D possibly TRBD1 on 6 matching bases. CDR1 and CDR2 from the germline V gene are SGHNT and YYREEE (reference sequence). The CDR3 contains 13 residues. V was trimmed by 7 bases and J by 5 bases, leaving 13 bases between them. This CDR3 reads CASARQEDNEQFF. The CDR3 DNA is TGTGCCAGCGCACGACAGGAGGACAATGAGCAGTTCTTC.

The CDR3 DNA sequence: TGTGCCAGCACTAAAGGGGGGAACACTGAAGCTTTCTTT. It codes for CASTKGGNTEAFF. J is TRBJ1-1 and V is TRBV12-3 or TRBV12-4; D may be TRBD1 (6 bases). The germline V and J ends were trimmed by 7 bases and 1 base, with 10 bases remaining between them. CDR3 size: 13 residues.

The J gene is TRBJ2-1, the V gene TRBV3-1 (or the pseudogene TRBV3-2), with 10 positions matching TRBD2. The CDR3 runs 15 residues. Germline CDR1 LGHDT, CDR2 YNNKEL (reference sequence). V trimming: 4 bases; J trimming: 9 bases; junction bases outside the gene matches: 9. The CDR3 nucleotides read TGTGCCAGCAGCCTTCAAGCGGGGGGGGTTGGTGAGCAGTTCTTC. Translating gives CASSLQAGGVGEQFF.

The chain couples TRBV5-4 to TRBJ2-6; 8 bases align to TRBD1. CDR3 length equals 17 residues. The germline CDR1 and CDR2 sequences are SGHNT and YYREEE (reference sequence). V lost 6 bases, J lost 4 bases, and 12 bases stayed unmatched. CDR3 protein: CASTLGQGNSGANVLTF. CDR3 sequence (DNA): TGTGCCAGCACCTTAGGACAGGGAAATTCCGGGGCCAACGTCCTGACTTTC.

In the case of this clone: Mismatch with germline at one junction end may stem from a read error. This chain connects TRBV4-1 to TRBJ1-2, with unresolved D. From germline, CDR1 is MGHRA and CDR2 YSYEKL. The CDR3 has 14 residues. CDR3 sequence reads: CASSQDSGNYGYTF. DNA for the CDR3: TGCGCCAGCAGCCAAGATTCGGGTAACTATGGTTACACCTTC.

A few counts support this clone. This chain links TRBV4-2 with TRBJ1-1; D gene uncertain. Between the trimmed V and J ends, which lost 0 bases and 2 bases, there was a span of 10 bases. This CDR3 is 15 amino acids long. Germline CDR1 reads LGHNA; CDR2 reads YNFKEQ. CDR3 sequence reads: CASSQDTLGNTEAFF. CDR3 nucleotide sequence: TGTGCCAGCAGCCAAGACACCCTGGGCAACACTGAAGCTTTCTTT.

This rearrangement joins TRBV28 to TRBJ1-4, with no clear D. The germline V gene encodes CDR1 MDHEN and CDR2 SYDVKM. The CDR3 length is 11 residues. Trimming shortened V by 3 bases and J by 8 bases, and 4 bases separated the two germline ends. CDR3 residues: CASSLREKLFF. DNA for the CDR3: TGTGCCAGCAGTTTGAGGGAAAAACTGTTTTTT.

V usage is TRBV5-1 and J usage is TRBJ2-5; 10 bases align to TRBD2. The length of the CDR3 is 17 residues. Trimming cost V 4 bases and J 1 base; bases outside gene matches: 10. The V gene's germline CDR1 is SGHRS and CDR2 YFSETQ. The CDR3 region has the DNA TGCGCCAGCAGCCGCGGGCTAGCGGGGGATATCCAAGAGACCCAGTACTTC. Protein sequence: CASSRGLAGDIQETQYF.

The rearrangement uses TRBV3-1 (or the pseudogene TRBV3-2) and TRBJ2-7, with 7 bases that match TRBD1. Unmatched junction bases numbered 8, after V lost 4 bases and J lost 2 bases. The CDR3 is made up of 15 amino acids. The germline V gene encodes CDR1 LGHDT and CDR2 YNNKEL (reference sequence). Written as DNA, the CDR3 is TGTGCCAGCAGCCTCGCACAGGGGATAGCCTACGAGCAGTACTTC. Its translation: CASSLAQGIAYEQYF.

CDR3 coding DNA: TGTGCCAGCCTGAGACAGGGGGTGCACCTGAACACTGAAGCTTTCTTT. Translating it yields CASLRQGVHLNTEAFF. This sequence joins TRBV28 and TRBJ1-1, with 9 bases aligning to TRBD1. With 8 bases clipped from V and 0 bases from J, the junction kept 10 bases outside the gene matches. This CDR3 comprises 16 residues. Germline V CDR1 and CDR2: MDHEN, SYDVKM.

The chain has TRBV28 and TRBJ1-1; maybe TRBD1 (5 bases). In germline, CDR1 is MDHEN, CDR2 SYDVKM. Trimming left V 5 bases short and J 4 bases short, with 14 bases between. The CDR3 is made up of 14 amino acids. CDR3 amino acids: CASSRWKGRTEAFF. The CDR3 coding sequence is TGTGCCAGCAGTAGGTGGAAGGGGCGCACTGAAGCTTTCTTT.

The chain joins TRBV5-6 to TRBJ1-5; D remains unclear. Germline V lookup: CDR1 SGHDT, CDR2 YYEEEE. Trimming pared 1 base from V and 4 bases from J, leaving 15 bases between. The CDR3 totals 16 residues. The CDR3 DNA follows: TGTGCCAGCAGCTTGTGGCTGACAAACCTAAATCAGCCCCAGCATTTT. Residues: CASSLWLTNLNQPQHF.

The chain employs TRBV28 and TRBJ2-3, with a tentative D call TRBD1 (6 bases). The CDR3 is made up of 18 amino acids. With 1 base removed from V and 2 bases from J, the gap between germline ends came to 19 bases. The V gene's germline CDR1 is MDHEN and CDR2 SYDVKM. CDR3 DNA: TGTGCCAGCAGTTTATTCGTGGGACCGGGACAATCCACAGATACGCAGTATTTT. This codes for CASSLFVGPGQSTDTQYF.

The rearrangement uses TRBV7-9 and TRBJ2-5; no reliable D call. The CDR3 has 12 amino acids. The V gene's germline CDR1 is SEHNR and CDR2 FQNEAQ (reference sequence). The V gene lost 3 bases and the J gene lost 5 bases, with 7 bases spanning the gap. CDR3 sequence (DNA): TGTGCCAGCAGCTTTCTGAGCGAGACCCAGTACTTC. Translated, it gives CASSFLSETQYF.

The rearrangement joins TRBV6-2 or TRBV6-3 to TRBJ2-5; TRBD2 matches 10 bases. This CDR3 contains 17 residues. Germline CDR1 and CDR2: MNHEY and SVGEGT. V dropped 0 bases and J dropped 5; count of bases not matched to a gene: 9. The CDR3 coding sequence is TGTGCCAGCAGTTACTCCGGGAGCGGGGGGGCCGAGGAGACCCAGTACTTC. Its protein is CASSYSGSGGAEETQYF.

This chain links TRBV29-1 with TRBJ1-3; D is uncertain. The germline V gene encodes CDR1 SQVTM and CDR2 ANQGSEA. The CDR3 covers 13 residues. Trimming took off 2 bases at V and 0 bases at J, with 5 bases between the two ends. The chain's CDR3 is CSVETYSGNTIYF. Here the CDR3 DNA reads TGCAGCGTTGAAACTTACTCTGGAAACACCATATATTTT.

The rearrangement joins TRBV7-8 to TRBJ1-1, with no clear D. This CDR3 comprises 13 residues. Trimming left V 2 bases short and J 0 bases short, with 4 bases between. CDR1 SGHVS and CDR2 FQNEAQ come from the germline V gene. CDR3 in DNA: TGTGCCAGCAGCTTAACAGTGAACACTGAAGCTTTCTTT. Translation: CASSLTVNTEAFF.

The V call is TRBV7-9, the J call TRBJ1-5; D is ambiguous. Looked up from germline, CDR1 is SEHNR and CDR2 is FQNEAQ (reference sequence). Trimming pared 7 bases from V and 7 bases from J, leaving 11 bases between. The CDR3 is 12 residues long. The CDR3 spells CASTTYPQPQHF. The CDR3, as DNA: TGTGCCAGCACCACCTACCCCCAGCCCCAGCATTTT.

This chain uses TRBV5-1 with TRBJ1-1; D perhaps matches TRBD1 (6 bases). Trimming shortened V by 4 bases and J by 4 bases, and 23 bases separated the two germline ends. The CDR3 length is 17 residues. The germline gives CDR1 SGHRS, CDR2 YFSETQ. The CDR3 DNA follows: TGCGCCAGCAGCCCAGACAGGACCGAGGTGGGGGTCACTGAAGCTTTCTTT. Translation gives CASSPDRTEVGVTEAFF.

The rearrangement links TRBV6-6 to TRBJ1-1; 8 nucleotides align to TRBD1. Germline V gene data show CDR1 as MNHNY and CDR2 as SVGAGI (reference sequence). CDR3 length equals 14 residues. Germline trimming cut 6 bases from V and 6 bases from J; bases unmatched to any gene: 9. The CDR3 DNA is TGTGCCAGCAGATATAGACAGGGGAAGTCTGAAGCTTTCTTT. Residues: CASRYRQGKSEAFF.

With respect to this clone: The same CDR3 can be traced to other DNA sequences in this sample. The CDR3 protein is CASSLGGPGELFF. The CDR3 bases are TGTGCCAGCAGTTTGGGGGGGCCCGGGGAGCTGTTTTTT. This rearrangement joins TRBV12-3 or TRBV12-4 to TRBJ2-2; TRBD2 is a possible D gene (7 bases). This CDR3 has 13 residues. V lost 3 bases and J lost 6, with 8 bases in between.

The chain combines TRBV30 with TRBJ1-2, with 7 positions matching TRBD1. This CDR3 is 13 amino acids long. Germline V gene data show CDR1 as GTSNPN and CDR2 as SVGIG (reference sequence). V was clipped by 8 bases and J by 8 bases; unmatched bases: 14. CDR3 amino acids: CAEGAGGLGGYTF. The CDR3 DNA is TGTGCCGAGGGGGCAGGGGGTTTAGGCGGCTACACCTTC.

V and J are TRBV28 and TRBJ1-6; a possible D gene is TRBD1 (6 bases). Trimming left V 3 bases short and J 5 bases short, with 11 bases between. The CDR3 loop spans 15 amino acids. CDR1 MDHEN and CDR2 SYDVKM come from the germline V gene. The CDR3 sequence is CASSFQGSDNSPLHF. In DNA, the CDR3 is TGTGCCAGCAGTTTCCAGGGGTCCGATAATTCACCCCTCCACTTT.

In its sample, this clone was seen once. The chain couples TRBV4-3 to TRBJ2-3; tentative D call: TRBD1 (5 bases). There are 17 residues in the CDR3. Germline CDR1 reads LGHNA; CDR2 reads YSLEER. The ends were cut back, 0 bases at V and 2 bases at J, with 15 bases in the middle. The CDR3 is CASSQDEAGSVTDTQYF. DNA of the CDR3: TGCGCCAGCAGCCAAGATGAGGCAGGGTCGGTCACAGATACGCAGTATTTT.